This T cell receptor beta chain was captured by sequencing in a study of blood T cells in healthy people across ages. Alongside a J-beta primer mix, a sample-barcoded 5' primer served in a second PCR lasting roughly 7 to 11 cycles. Researchers report that a template-switch adaptor with 12 random nucleotides tagged each cDNA molecule. TCRdb re-called the 5' RACE reads through MiXCR, storing one row per CDR3 protein. The sample yields roughly 1.4 million distinct CDR3 sequences, approximately 59% seen once. The table lists this clonotype with a count of one. The ends were cut back, 1 base at V and 3 bases at J, with 6 bases in the middle. This CDR3 spans 13 amino acids. Germline values: CDR1 SNHLY, CDR2 FYNNEI.

The chain couples TRBV2 to TRBJ1-1, with D unclear. Sequencing input: blood. The origin of this receptor is a man between 18 and 29 years old in good health. The chain's CDR3 is CASSEEAHTEAFF. CDR3 DNA: TGTGCCAGCAGTGAAGAAGCCCACACTGAAGCTTTCTTT.